These 11 T cell receptor beta chains came from one sample sequenced in a study of cytomegalovirus exposure and HLA in healthy donors. Repertoires were generated with immunoSEQ multiplex PCR, while TCRdb's copy carries only in-frame clones and drops some. The repertoire has 120,000 or so clones, roughly 88% of them found once; the top ten carry about 1.7%. The sequencing sample was made of PBMCs. The source is a man aged 18-30 years in good health and CMV-seronegative.

The V and J genes are TRBV9 and TRBJ1-3, with D possibly being TRBD1 (6 bases). Germline CDR1 is SGDLS and CDR2 is YYNGEE. V lost 1 base to trimming and J lost 1 base, with 9 bases between them. CDR3 length equals 15 residues. This CDR3 reads CASSVSGTSGNTIYF. Here the CDR3 DNA reads TGTGCCAGCAGCGTATCCGGGACATCTGGAAACACCATATATTTT.

This clone has only one observation. V is TRBV6-6 and J is TRBJ1-3; 8 nucleotides line up with TRBD1. V gave up 4 bases and J gave up 2 bases; unmatched junction bases: 4. The CDR3 totals 15 residues. Germline V lookup: CDR1 MNHNY, CDR2 SVGAGI (reference sequence). CDR3 amino acids: CASSSSGGAGNTIYF. CDR3 sequence (DNA): TGTGCCAGCAGTTCATCAGGGGGCGCTGGAAACACCATATATTTT.

The CDR3 here is CASSLVSEREGRPPHEQYF. For the CDR3, the DNA is TGTGCCAGCAGCTTAGTTTCGGAGCGGGAGGGCCGCCCCCCCCACGAGCAGTACTTC. V usage is TRBV7-9 and J usage is TRBJ2-7, with 10 positions matching TRBD2. From germline, CDR1 is SEHNR and CDR2 FQNEAQ (reference sequence). V shed 1 base, J shed 5 bases, and the junction held 17 bases outside the gene matches. The CDR3 is 19 residues long.

This clone has more than one count but fewer than ten. DNA for the CDR3: TGTGCCATCTCACAGGGGACCTATGGCTACACCTTC. As protein: CAISQGTYGYTF. The V call is TRBV28, the J call TRBJ1-2, with 7 bases aligning to TRBD1. J lost 4 bases, V lost 10 bases, and 6 bases had no gene match. The CDR3 spans 12 residues. Germline values: CDR1 MDHEN, CDR2 SYDVKM.

This chain joins TRBV21-1 and TRBJ2-1; TRBD1 was called by the table and not checked on the DNA. TRBV21-1 is tagged as a pseudogene. CDR3 length: 13 residues. The CDR3 reads CASTTGGLDEQFF. The CDR3 DNA reads as TGTGCCAGCACGACAGGGGGCCTGGATGAGCAGTTCTTC.

The chain joins TRBV5-8 to TRBJ1-2, with TRBD1 matching over 7 bases. The CDR3 has 15 amino acids. Per the germline V gene, CDR1 is SGHTS and CDR2 is YDEGEE. Trimming cost V 0 bases and J 7 bases; bases outside gene matches: 9. CDR3 coding DNA: TGTGCCAGCAGCTTGGTTCTCGGGACAGTTTCTGGCTACACCTTC. It specifies CASSLVLGTVSGYTF.

CDR3 region: CASSFAGLRQDGNTIYF. For the CDR3, the DNA is TGTGCCAGCAGTTTCGCGGGACTACGACAGGATGGAAACACCATATATTTT. The chain carries TRBV28 and TRBJ1-3, with a possible D match to TRBD1 (6 bases). This CDR3 spans 17 amino acids. Trimming removed 3 bases at V and 3 bases at J, with 18 bases between. Germline-derived CDR1 and CDR2 are MDHEN and SYDVKM.

The CDR3 protein is CASSLEGNYGYTF. DNA of the CDR3: TGTGCCAGCAGTTTGGAGGGGAACTATGGCTACACCTTC. This rearrangement joins TRBV27 to TRBJ1-2; possibly TRBD1 for D (5 bases). The V gene lost 3 bases and the J gene lost 2 bases, with 7 bases spanning the gap. Per germline, CDR1 MNHEY and CDR2 SMNVEV (reference sequence). This CDR3 spans 13 amino acids.

This clone was counted a single time. The V and J genes are TRBV5-1 and TRBJ2-1; D uncertain. The CDR3 is 12 amino acids. Germline-derived CDR1 and CDR2 are SGHRS and YFSETQ. V lost 0 bases to trimming and J lost 6 bases, with 4 bases between them. CDR3 sequence reads: CASSLASNEQFF. Written as DNA, the CDR3 is TGCGCCAGCAGCTTGGCTTCCAATGAGCAGTTCTTC. Full variable domain (remainder filled in from reference TRBV5-1 and TRBJ2-1): KAGVTQTPRYLIKTRGQQVTLSCSPISGHRSVSWYQQTPGQGLQFLFEYFSETQRNKGNFPGRFSGRQFSNSRSEMNVSTLELGDSALYLCASSLASNEQFFGPGTRLTVL.

This sequence joins TRBV27 and TRBJ2-6; 7 bases align to TRBD1. The germline CDR1 and CDR2 sequences are MNHEY and SMNVEV (reference sequence). V shed 3 bases, J shed 3 bases, and the junction held 5 bases outside the gene matches. The CDR3 runs to 16 residues. DNA of the CDR3: TGTGCCAGCAGTTTCCACAGGGGTGTTGGGGCCAACGTCCTGACTTTC. Translation: CASSFHRGVGANVLTF.

The rearrangement uses TRBV30 and TRBJ1-6, with 9 bases that match TRBD1. CDR1 and CDR2 (germline): GTSNPN, SVGIG (reference sequence). The CDR3 covers 14 residues. V trimming: 3 bases; J trimming: 7 bases; junction bases outside the gene matches: 4. The CDR3 nucleotides read TGTGCCTGGAGGACCGGGACAGGGAATTCACCCCTCCACTTT. Translating gives CAWRTGTGNSPLHF.